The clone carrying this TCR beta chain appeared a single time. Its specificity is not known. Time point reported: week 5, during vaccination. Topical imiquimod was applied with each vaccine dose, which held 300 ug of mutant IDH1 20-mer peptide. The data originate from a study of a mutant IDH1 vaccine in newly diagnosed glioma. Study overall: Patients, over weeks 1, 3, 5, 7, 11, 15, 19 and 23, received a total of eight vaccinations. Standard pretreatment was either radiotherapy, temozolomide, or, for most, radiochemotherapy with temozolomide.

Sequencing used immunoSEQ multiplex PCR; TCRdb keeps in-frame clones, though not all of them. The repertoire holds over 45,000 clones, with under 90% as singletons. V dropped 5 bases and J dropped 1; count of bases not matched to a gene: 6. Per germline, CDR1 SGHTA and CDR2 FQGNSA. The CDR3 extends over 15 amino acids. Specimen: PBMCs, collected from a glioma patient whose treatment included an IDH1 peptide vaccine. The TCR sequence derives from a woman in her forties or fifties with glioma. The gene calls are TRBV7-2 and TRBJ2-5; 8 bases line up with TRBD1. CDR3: CASSQGQGTQETQYF. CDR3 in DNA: TGTGCCAGCAGCCAAGGACAGGGAACCCAAGAGACCCAGTACTTC.